The 3 T cell receptor beta chains presented below share a single source sample, sequenced in a study of OX40 agonist ivuxolimab in advanced cancers. The assay was immunoSEQ multiplex PCR, and TCRdb's table has in-frame clones only and misses some. The sample contains over 30,000 clones, approximately 79% of which appear only once. The input for sequencing was CD4+ or CD8+ T cells sorted from blood, taken in a trial of the OX40 agonist ivuxolimab. The receptor source for this set is an adult with an advanced solid tumor such as melanoma, head and neck, liver or kidney cancer.

This clone came up once. CDR3 loop: CASSQENPSGVKYGYTF. The CDR3 DNA reads TGCGCCAGCAGCCAAGAAAACCCTTCTGGGGTGAAGTATGGCTACACCTTC. This chain connects TRBV4-1 to TRBJ1-2, with D uncertain. Trimming took 0 bases from V and 5 from J, leaving 19 bases between them. There are 17 residues in the CDR3. Germline CDR1 is MGHRA and CDR2 is YSYEKL.

In its sample, this clone is medium-sized (0.01 to 0.1%). The chain employs TRBV20-1 and TRBJ1-1; tentative D call: TRBD1 (6 bases). The V and J ends lost 5 bases and 6 bases respectively, with 10 bases between them. The CDR3 extends over 11 amino acids. The germline gives CDR1 DFQATT, CDR2 SNEGSKA (reference sequence). DNA of the CDR3: TGCAGTGCTCACCACAGGGCTGAAGCTTTCTTT. This encodes CSAHHRAEAFF.

Remarks on this clone: A read error is likely, as this CDR3 ends without the conserved phenylalanine or tryptophan. The limits of the CDR3 on the DNA are not certain, so only TCRdb's listed CDR3 is given. V gene TRBV15 combines with J gene TRBJ1-2. Germline V gene lookup returns CDR1 LNHNV and CDR2 YYDKDF (reference sequence). The CDR3 region is 12 residues in length, termini included. The CDR3 loop is CATSKRGPKPPV.